Here is one T cell receptor beta chain with its context. TCRdb analysed the reads with MiXCR anew, one entry per CDR3 protein. Altogether about 240,000 distinct CDR3 sequences are present, around 26% being singletons, with the ten largest covering around 7.8%. Germline-derived CDR1 and CDR2 are ENHRY and SYGVKD. V shed 8 bases and J 0 bases; nucleotides not matched to a gene: 13. The CDR3 is made up of 17 amino acids. The sample is drawn from a study of kidney transplant recipient with SARS-CoV-2 infection. The starting material was a blood sample, obtained at baseline and between days 110 and 120 from a kidney transplant recipient. The receptor was isolated from a male patient in his 30s who had COVID-19 and was a kidney transplant recipient. Some T cells may possibly be graft donor cells. The chain links TRBV10-3 to TRBJ2-3; 8 bases are shared with TRBD2. The CDR3 protein is CAIGGRGAGASTDTQYF. The CDR3 region has the DNA TGTGCCATCGGCGGGCGGGGGGCAGGGGCCAGCACAGATACGCAGTATTTT.